Below are 14 T cell receptor beta chains sequenced from a single sample in a study of spatial heterogeneity in lung cancer. As to time point: sample taken at primary tumor resection. Whole RNA, isolated from tumor, nontumor lung or frozen PBMC, was sequenced without prior sorting. One entry per CDR3 protein results from TCRdb running MiXCR on the 5' RACE reads. The sample yields about 85,000 distinct CDR3 sequences, 15% to 20% seen once. The specimen was PBMCs, collected at surgery. These receptors all come from a male donor with early-stage non-small cell lung cancer.

The V call is TRBV20-1, the J call TRBJ1-4; D is undetermined. The CDR3 is made up of 15 amino acids. Per germline, CDR1 DFQATT and CDR2 SNEGSKA (reference sequence). Trimming removed 0 bases at V and 12 bases at J, with 20 bases between. The CDR3 sequence is CSARDIRPGRGELFF. The CDR3, as DNA: TGCAGTGCTAGAGATATACGACCCGGCAGAGGCGAACTGTTTTTT.

This clonotype was seen ten or more times. This chain connects TRBV3-1 to TRBJ2-7; 8 bases are a match to TRBD2. This CDR3 spans 15 amino acids. Germline-derived CDR1 and CDR2 are LGHDT and YNNKEL (reference sequence). Germline trimming cut 4 bases from V and 3 bases from J; bases unmatched to any gene: 8. The CDR3 DNA reads TGTGCCAGCAGCCCACTCGGGACTAGTAGCTACGAGCAGTACTTC. The encoded protein is CASSPLGTSSYEQYF.

By share, this clonotype counts as medium-sized. The chain uses TRBV28 and TRBJ2-1; D possibly corresponds to TRBD1 (5 bases). The V and J ends lost 5 bases and 8 bases respectively, with 13 bases between them. The CDR3 runs 13 residues. Germline V gene sequence: CDR1 MDHEN, CDR2 SYDVKM. The CDR3: CASSQAGKDEQFF. As DNA, the CDR3 is TGTGCCAGCAGTCAAGCAGGGAAGGATGAGCAGTTCTTC.

The chain recombines TRBV12-3 or TRBV12-4 with TRBJ1-5, with 9 bases that match TRBD1. CDR3 length: 17 amino acids. J lost 4 bases, V lost 5 bases, and 12 bases had no gene match. The CDR3 spells CASSPGTGNGVNQPQHF. The CDR3 DNA reads TGTGCCAGCAGTCCCGGGACAGGGAACGGCGTTAATCAGCCCCAGCATTTT.

The V gene is TRBV12-3 or TRBV12-4, the J gene TRBJ2-1; no reliable D call. The V end was cut by 3 bases, the J end by 7 bases, with 4 bases between. This CDR3 has 11 residues. CDR3 residues: CASSLENEQFF. CDR3 sequence (DNA): TGTGCCAGCAGTTTGGAGAATGAGCAGTTCTTC.

The chain uses TRBV27 and TRBJ1-2; possibly TRBD1 for D (5 bases). The germline gives CDR1 MNHEY, CDR2 SMNVEV (reference sequence). The CDR3 is made up of 17 amino acids. Trimming left V 5 bases short and J 0 bases short, with 19 bases between. The CDR3 DNA reads TGTGCCAGCAGTAGCTTGGGACGGGATCGTTCTAACTATGGCTACACCTTC. It yields the protein CASSSLGRDRSNYGYTF.

V and J are TRBV20-1 and TRBJ1-5, with a possible D match to TRBD1 (5 bases). Germline V gene sequence: CDR1 DFQATT, CDR2 SNEGSKA (reference sequence). V was shortened by 3 bases and J by 4 bases, with 13 bases between the two germline ends. This CDR3 has 14 residues. CDR3 sequence: CSASRGTGNQPQHF. For the CDR3, the DNA is TGCAGTGCTAGTCGGGGGACGGGAAATCAGCCCCAGCATTTT.

The V gene is TRBV28, the J gene TRBJ2-5; the match to TRBD2 covers 9 bases. Unmatched junction bases numbered 4, after V lost 2 bases and J lost 0 bases. The CDR3 contains 16 residues. In germline, CDR1 is MDHEN, CDR2 SYDVKM. The CDR3 DNA follows: TGTGCCAGCAGTTTAGTCCTAGCGGGGTACCAAGAGACCCAGTACTTC. Translated, it gives CASSLVLAGYQETQYF.

V usage is TRBV29-1 and J usage is TRBJ2-7; TRBD2 might be the D (6 bases). Germline CDR1 is SQVTM and CDR2 is ANQGSEA. This CDR3 contains 13 residues. Deletions cut 4 bases from V and 4 bases from J, with 14 bases between. The CDR3 nucleotides read TGCAGCGTTGTGAAGGTCGGGGGATACGAGCAGTACTTC. Residues: CSVVKVGGYEQYF.

J is TRBJ2-1 and V is TRBV7-2, with 14 positions matching TRBD2. Germline assignment: CDR1 SGHTA and CDR2 FQGNSA. The trim removed 5 bases at V and 4 bases at J, leaving 25 bases unmatched. This CDR3 is built from 23 residues. CDR3 coding DNA: TGTGCCAGCAGCGCCCCGGGACAGCAAATTCCGGGACTAGCGGGAGAACGGTACAATGAGCAGTTCTTC. It yields the protein CASSAPGQQIPGLAGERYNEQFF.

The rearrangement joins TRBV5-4 to TRBJ1-2; D ambiguous. The CDR3 covers 17 residues. CDR1 and CDR2 from the germline V gene are SGHNT and YYREEE (reference sequence). Trimming cost V 0 bases and J 0 bases, with 15 bases left between them. The CDR3 sequence: CASSLGGPVRANYGYTF. The DNA of the CDR3 is TGTGCCAGCAGCTTGGGAGGCCCCGTTAGGGCTAACTATGGCTACACCTTC.

The chain links TRBV30 to TRBJ2-3; 9 bases agree with TRBD1. The CDR3 length is 15 residues. The junction had 5 bases not matched to a gene; V was cut back by 0 bases and J by 4 bases. CDR1 GTSNPN and CDR2 SVGIG come from the germline V gene (reference sequence). CDR3 sequence (DNA): TGTGCCTGGAGTGTGACAGGGGGGGTTTCAGATACGCAGTATTTT. Its protein is CAWSVTGGVSDTQYF.

This clonotype was detected many times. The CDR3 nucleotides are TGCGCCAGCAAGCGGAGCCAAGGGGTTGGGAACAATCAGCCCCAGCATTTT. Translation gives CASKRSQGVGNNQPQHF. V and J are TRBV10-1 and TRBJ1-5; possible D gene TRBD1, 5 bases. In germline, CDR1 is WNHNN, CDR2 SYGVQD (reference sequence). The CDR3 runs 17 residues. V lost 7 bases, J lost 3 bases, and 22 bases lay in between.

This clonotype showed up just a few times. V gene TRBV10-3 combines with J gene TRBJ2-3; D gene unclear. CDR1 and CDR2 from the germline V gene are ENHRY and SYGVKD. This CDR3 comprises 15 residues. The ends were cut back, 4 bases at V and 0 bases at J, with 11 bases in the middle. DNA for the CDR3: TGTGCCATCAGTGTAGGCCGGATTAGCACAGATACGCAGTATTTT. Its protein is CAISVGRISTDTQYF.